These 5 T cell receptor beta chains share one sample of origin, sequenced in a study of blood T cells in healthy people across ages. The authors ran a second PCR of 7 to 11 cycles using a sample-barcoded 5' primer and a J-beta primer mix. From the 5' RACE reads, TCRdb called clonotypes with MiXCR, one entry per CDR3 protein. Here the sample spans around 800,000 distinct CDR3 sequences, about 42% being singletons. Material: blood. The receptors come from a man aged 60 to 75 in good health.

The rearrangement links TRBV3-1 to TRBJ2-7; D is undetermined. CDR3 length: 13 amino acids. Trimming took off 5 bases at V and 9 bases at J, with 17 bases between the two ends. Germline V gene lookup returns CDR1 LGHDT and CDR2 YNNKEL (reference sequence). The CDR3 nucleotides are TGTGCCAGCAGCGATAGTACAGTCCGCGGGCAGTACTTC. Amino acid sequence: CASSDSTVRGQYF.

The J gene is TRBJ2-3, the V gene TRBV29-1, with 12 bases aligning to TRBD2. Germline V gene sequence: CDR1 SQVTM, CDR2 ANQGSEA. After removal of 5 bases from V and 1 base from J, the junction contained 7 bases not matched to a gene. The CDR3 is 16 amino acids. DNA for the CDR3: TGCAGCGTTACCCCAAGACTAGCGGGGGGCACAGATACGCAGTATTTT. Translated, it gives CSVTPRLAGGTDTQYF.

The CDR3 is CASSHLGGDRGWGRFGETQYF. The CDR3 region has the DNA TGCGCCAGCAGCCACCTAGGGGGAGATAGGGGTTGGGGTCGGTTCGGAGAGACCCAGTACTTC. The genes are TRBV4-3 and TRBJ2-7; D might be TRBD1 (6 bases). With the DNA end fitting TRBJ2-5 better, the J assignment may be wrong. This CDR3 has 21 residues. The germline gives CDR1 LGHNA, CDR2 YSLEER.

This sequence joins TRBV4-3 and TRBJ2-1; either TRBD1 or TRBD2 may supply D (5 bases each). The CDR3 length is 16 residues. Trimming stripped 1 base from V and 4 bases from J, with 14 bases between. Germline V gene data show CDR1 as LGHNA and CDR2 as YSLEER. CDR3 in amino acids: CASSQVLRGSYNEQFF. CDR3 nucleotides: TGCGCCAGCAGCCAAGTTCTACGGGGCAGTTACAATGAGCAGTTCTTC.

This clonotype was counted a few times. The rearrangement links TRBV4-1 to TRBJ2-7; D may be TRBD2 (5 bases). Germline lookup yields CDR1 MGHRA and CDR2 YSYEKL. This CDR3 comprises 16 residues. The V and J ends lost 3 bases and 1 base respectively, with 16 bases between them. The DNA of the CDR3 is TGCGCCAGCAGCCAGAGAAACTTCGAGGGATCCTACGAGCAGTACTTC. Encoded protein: CASSQRNFEGSYEQYF.